The 22 T cell receptor beta chains listed next were all sequenced from one sample in a study of blood T cells in healthy people across ages. A sample-barcoded 5' primer and a J-beta primer mix were used in a second PCR of roughly 7 to 12 cycles. TCRdb reprocessed the 5' RACE reads via MiXCR and lists one record per CDR3 protein. The profile shows more than 1,400,000 distinct CDR3 sequences, 42% of them singletons. Sequenced material: blood. The receptors derive from a woman aged 18-29 years in good health.

This chain links TRBV9 with TRBJ1-2, with TRBD1 matching over 7 bases. Germline assignment: CDR1 SGDLS and CDR2 YYNGEE. With 3 bases clipped from V and 3 bases from J, the junction kept 8 bases outside the gene matches. The CDR3 runs 15 residues. CDR3 region: CASSGDRILYYGYTF. The CDR3 DNA follows: TGTGCCAGCAGCGGGGACAGAATTTTATACTATGGCTACACCTTC.

The rearrangement uses TRBV2 and TRBJ2-3; 10 positions agree with TRBD1. This CDR3 region has 13 residues. CDR1 SNHLY and CDR2 FYNNEI come from the germline V gene. This CDR3 reads CVTSPLTGGQQYF. Written as DNA, the CDR3 is TGTGTGACCAGCCCCTTGACAGGGGGCCAGCAGTATTTT.

V and J are TRBV6-5 and TRBJ2-7; TRBD1 is a possible D gene (5 bases). Deletions cut 0 bases from V and 6 bases from J, with 15 bases between. The CDR3 covers 15 residues. Looked up from germline, CDR1 is MNHEY and CDR2 is SVGAGI. DNA of the CDR3: TGTGCCAGCAGTTACTCGATGGCAGGGAACGGCGAGCAGTACTTC. As protein: CASSYSMAGNGEQYF.

The chain links TRBV27 to TRBJ1-5, with a possible D match to TRBD1 (5 bases). CDR1 and CDR2 (germline): MNHEY, SMNVEV (reference sequence). V lost 5 bases and J lost 6, with 14 bases in between. The CDR3 spans 14 residues. CDR3 protein: CASSLWGEGQPQHF. The CDR3 DNA reads as TGTGCCAGCAGTCTTTGGGGGGAGGGTCAGCCCCAGCATTTT.

The sample holds a few counts of this clonotype. This chain links TRBV20-1 with TRBJ2-1; TRBD2 might be the D (7 bases). CDR1 is DFQATT and CDR2 is SNEGSKA in the germline V gene (reference sequence). Trimming cost V 3 bases and J 2 bases, with 20 bases left between them. CDR3 length equals 17 residues. The chain's CDR3 is CSARGGARNIAYNEQFF. The CDR3 nucleotides read TGCAGTGCTAGGGGGGGGGCGCGTAACATCGCCTACAATGAGCAGTTCTTC.

CDR3 protein: CASSLWPAETQYF. The DNA for the CDR3 is TGTGCCAGCAGCTTATGGCCGGCAGAGACCCAGTACTTC. The rearrangement joins TRBV7-2 to TRBJ2-5; D unclear. CDR1 and CDR2 from the germline V gene are SGHTA and FQGNSA. The CDR3 is 13 residues long. Trimming pared 2 bases from V and 4 bases from J, leaving 8 bases between.

The rearrangement uses TRBV7-9 and TRBJ1-3, with D possibly being TRBD1 (6 bases). V lost 1 base and J lost 3, with 10 bases in between. The CDR3 covers 15 residues. Germline CDR1 reads SEHNR; CDR2 reads FQNEAQ (reference sequence). This CDR3 reads CASSLGTDHGNTIYF. CDR3 DNA sequence: TGTGCCAGCAGCTTAGGGACAGATCATGGAAACACCATATATTTT.

This clonotype was counted a few times. The chain links TRBV20-1 to TRBJ2-7; TRBD2 matches 12 bases. The V gene's germline CDR1 is DFQATT and CDR2 SNEGSKA (reference sequence). V dropped 5 bases and J dropped 4; count of bases not matched to a gene: 9. This CDR3 has 15 amino acids. The chain's CDR3 is CSAEELAGGQYEQYF. In DNA form, the CDR3 reads TGCAGTGCTGAGGAACTAGCGGGGGGACAATACGAGCAGTACTTC.

This clonotype showed up just a few times. The rearrangement links TRBV20-1 to TRBJ2-3, with TRBD2 matching over 7 bases. The junction had 6 bases not matched to a gene; V was cut back by 3 bases and J by 0 bases. The CDR3 length is 15 residues. CDR1 and CDR2 from the germline V gene are DFQATT and SNEGSKA (reference sequence). The CDR3 DNA reads as TGCAGTGCTAGGGACTGGCGGGGGAGCACAGATACGCAGTATTTT. It codes for CSARDWRGSTDTQYF.

The genes are TRBV5-1 and TRBJ2-2, with 9 positions matching TRBD2. This CDR3 comprises 18 residues. Per the germline V gene, CDR1 is SGHRS and CDR2 is YFSETQ. J lost 0 bases, V lost 1 base, and 7 bases had no gene match. The DNA of the CDR3 is TGCGCCAGCAGCTTGACGTTAGCGGGGGCCGCGAACACCGGGGAGCTGTTTTTT. Amino acid sequence: CASSLTLAGAANTGELFF.

This chain links TRBV25-1 with TRBJ2-3, with a possible D match to TRBD2 (5 bases). The CDR3 covers 16 residues. CDR1 and CDR2 from the germline V gene are MGHDK and SYGVNS. V lost 8 bases, J lost 3 bases, and 21 bases lay in between. The CDR3 DNA follows: TGTGCCAGCGGGTTCTGGACTGTCTTAGCGACAGATACGCAGTATTTT. It codes for CASGFWTVLATDTQYF.

The CDR3 sequence: CASSQDPLGGWEKLFF. CDR3 nucleotides: TGTGCCAGCAGCCAAGACCCCCTGGGTGGGTGGGAAAAACTGTTTTTT. This chain links TRBV4-2 with TRBJ1-4; D is unresolved. V was clipped by 0 bases and J by 8 bases, with 16 bases between them. The CDR3 runs to 16 residues. CDR1 LGHNA and CDR2 YNFKEQ come from the germline V gene.

V usage is TRBV5-6 and J usage is TRBJ2-7; D uncertain. The J call may be faulty, since TRBJ2-5 better matches the DNA end. The CDR3 contains 13 residues. Germline V gene lookup returns CDR1 SGHDT and CDR2 YYEEEE. The CDR3 here is CASSLSPKETQYF. The CDR3 DNA reads as TGTGCCAGCAGCTTATCCCCTAAAGAGACCCAGTACTTC.

The chain uses TRBV9 and TRBJ2-6, with D possibly called TRBD1 or TRBD2 (5 bases each). Germline V gene data show CDR1 as SGDLS and CDR2 as YYNGEE. V lost 3 bases to trimming and J lost 0 bases, with 16 bases between them. The CDR3 extends over 18 amino acids. CDR3 residues: CASSAPRDGSSGANVLTF. As DNA, the CDR3 is TGTGCCAGCAGCGCACCCCGGGACGGAAGCTCTGGGGCCAACGTCCTGACTTTC.

This clonotype has a handful of counts. The chain is built from TRBV6-5 and TRBJ2-3; no reliable D call. This CDR3 comprises 13 residues. CDR1 and CDR2 (germline): MNHEY, SVGAGI. With 4 bases removed from V and 5 bases from J, the gap between germline ends came to 10 bases. This CDR3 reads CASSSLIRDTQYF. The CDR3 DNA is TGTGCCAGCAGTTCCCTTATTCGAGATACGCAGTATTTT.

This clonotype showed up just a few times. This rearrangement joins TRBV7-2 to TRBJ1-2; D is unclear. The CDR3 totals 16 residues. Trimming shortened V by 3 bases and J by 0 bases, and 14 bases separated the two germline ends. Germline V gives CDR1 SGHTA, CDR2 FQGNSA. Here the CDR3 DNA reads TGTGCCAGCAGCTTGCCCCCCCAGAGAGCTAACTATGGCTACACCTTC. It encodes CASSLPPQRANYGYTF.

This clonotype came up once. The rearrangement joins TRBV28 to TRBJ2-7, with D perhaps TRBD2 (6 bases). The length of the CDR3 is 16 residues. In germline, CDR1 is MDHEN, CDR2 SYDVKM. V was pared by 6 bases and J by 0 bases, with 18 bases between. The CDR3 DNA reads TGTGCCAGCAGGGGGACGGAGGGATCCAGCTCCTACGAGCAGTACTTC. Its protein is CASRGTEGSSSYEQYF. Variable domain in full (rest from reference TRBV28 and TRBJ2-7): DVKVTQSSRYLVKRTGEKVFLECVQDMDHENMFWYRQDPGLGLRLIYFSYDVKMKEKGDIPEGYSVSREKKERFSLILESASTNQTSMYLCASRGTEGSSSYEQYFGPGTRLTVT.

This clonotype occurred a few times. The CDR3 nucleotides are TGCAGTGCCCTAGGACAGAGCTACGAGCAGTACTTC. This translates into CSALGQSYEQYF. The chain recombines TRBV20-1 with TRBJ2-7; tentative D call: TRBD1 (6 bases). CDR1 and CDR2 from the germline V gene are DFQATT and SNEGSKA (reference sequence). V gave up 6 bases and J gave up 3 bases, with 12 bases separating them. The CDR3 extends over 12 amino acids.

This chain joins TRBV19 and TRBJ1-2, with D uncertain. Trimming took off 4 bases at V and 11 bases at J, with 11 bases between the two ends. Germline lookup yields CDR1 LNHDA and CDR2 SQIVND (reference sequence). This CDR3 spans 11 amino acids. The CDR3 loop is CASSNPLRYTF. The CDR3 DNA sequence: TGTGCCAGTAGTAATCCTTTGCGATACACCTTC.

The CDR3 DNA sequence: TGTGCCTGGAGTTCGGCGGCCTACAATGAGCAGTTCTTC. It translates to CAWSSAAYNEQFF. The genes are TRBV30 and TRBJ2-1; D not resolved. The CDR3 is made up of 13 amino acids. V gave up 2 bases and J gave up 2 bases, with 7 bases separating them. CDR1 and CDR2 from the germline V gene are GTSNPN and SVGIG (reference sequence). Full variable domain (remainder filled in from reference TRBV30 and TRBJ2-1): SQTIHQWPATLVQPVGSPLSLECTVEGTSNPNLYWYRQAAGRGLQLLFYSVGIGQISSEVPQNLSASRPQDRQFILSSKKLLLSDSGFYLCAWSSAAYNEQFFGPGTRLTVL.

This clonotype appeared a few times. The rearrangement links TRBV11-2 to TRBJ2-5; 7 bases fit TRBD2. The CDR3 length is 16 residues. With V trimmed by 5 bases and J by 7 bases, 16 bases remained unmatched. In germline, CDR1 is SGHAT, CDR2 FQNNGV. The CDR3 here is CASSTAGTIPIGTQYF. In DNA, the CDR3 is TGTGCCAGCAGCACGGCTGGGACTATCCCCATAGGGACCCAGTACTTC.

This chain connects TRBV6-5 to TRBJ1-2; D is perhaps TRBD1 (5 bases). This CDR3 comprises 17 residues. V shed 2 bases and J shed 4 bases, with 20 bases lying between them. CDR1 is MNHEY, CDR2 SVGAGI, per germline. CDR3 amino acids: CASSYRGAGRLGYGYTF. The CDR3 bases are TGTGCCAGCAGTTACAGGGGCGCAGGGCGCTTAGGCTATGGCTACACCTTC.